This note documents a single T cell receptor beta chain sequence. The data were obtained in a study of spatial heterogeneity in lung cancer. Background on the study: The study observed each unique TCR and UMI combination more than ten times on average in raw reads.

Specified time point: sample taken at primary tumor resection. Unsorted whole RNA samples from tumor, nontumor lung or frozen PBMC were sequenced. Every TCR cDNA molecule carried a tag that served as a unique molecular identifier. TCRdb passed the 5' RACE reads through MiXCR, listing each CDR3 protein once. The table includes around 6,000 distinct CDR3 sequences, 18% detected once. Trimming removed 6 bases from V and 7 bases from J; junction bases left unmatched: 6. This CDR3 comprises 14 residues. Germline V gene data show CDR1 as MDHEN and CDR2 as SYDVKM. The material was normal lung tissue next to the tumor, obtained at surgery. The clonotype originates from a male donor with early-stage non-small cell lung cancer. The V gene is TRBV28, the J gene TRBJ2-1; TRBD2 matches at 10 bases. The CDR3 sequence is CASSPSGSRNEQFF. The CDR3 nucleotides read TGTGCCAGCAGCCCTAGCGGGAGTAGAAATGAGCAGTTCTTC.